This T cell receptor beta chain originates from a study of long-term antiretroviral therapy in people with HIV. The V end lost 7 bases, the J end lost 0 bases, and 6 bases lay between the germline ends. This CDR3 region has 12 residues. Germline V gene data show CDR1 as LNHDA and CDR2 as SQIVND (reference sequence). The study drew at least one pre-ART and at least two post-ART PBMC samples from every donor. Each sample contained roughly 0.95-10 million cryopreserved PBMC, thawed before DNA extraction. They ran version v3.0 of the immunoSEQ assay at survey level. TCRdb's table, derived via immunoSEQ multiplex PCR, lists solely in-frame clones and lacks some. Of tens of thousands of clones listed, 85% to 90% are singletons.

V gene TRBV19 combines with J gene TRBJ1-2; tentatively, D is TRBD1 (5 bases). The source is a woman aged 25-40 years with HIV. Here the sequenced sample was unsorted PBMCs, taken 0.8 years after starting antiretroviral therapy. The CDR3 reads CASMTANYGYTF. In DNA form, the CDR3 reads TGTGCCAGTATGACAGCTAACTATGGCTACACCTTC. The full variable domain, completed using reference TRBV19 and TRBJ1-2, is DGGITQSPKYLFRKEGQNVTLSCEQNLNHDAMYWYRQDPGQGLRLIYYSQIVNDFQKGDIAEGYSVSREKKESFPLTVTSAQKNPTAFYLCASMTANYGYTFGSGTRLTVV.